This is a list of T cell receptor beta chains from one sample in a study of glioma-infiltrating T cells after dendritic cell vaccination. Libraries were prepared by immunoSEQ multiplex PCR; TCRdb keeps only in-frame clonotypes and omits some of them. In the table there are about 49,000 clones, 65% to 90% of which are singletons. Specimen: blood, collected before dendritic cell vaccination. These receptors were obtained from a human donor with glioblastoma. The CDR3 runs from the conserved cysteine through the conserved F or W. D genes are given only for firm matches. Not every row has a clone size; where given, it reads once, few, many or a size class.

CASRGGAGEKLFF,TGTGCCAGCCGAGGGGGCGCAGGGGAAAAACTGTTTTTT,TRBD1,TRBV28,TRBJ1-4,-
CASSETGGLEQYF,TGTGCCAGCAGTGAGACAGGGGGCTTAGAGCAGTACTTC,TRBD1,TRBV6-1,TRBJ2-7,-
CASSGTTGLGTSYNEQFF,TGTGCCAGCAGTGGAACCACAGGGTTGGGAACTAGCTACAATGAGCAGTTCTTC,-,TRBV28,TRBJ2-1,-
CSIEQTRNNEQFF,TGCAGCATCGAACAAACCAGAAACAATGAGCAGTTCTTC,-,TRBV29-1,TRBJ2-1,-
CASSPGDRETTEAFF,TGTGCCAGCTCCCCCGGGGACAGGGAGACGACTGAAGCTTTCTTT,TRBD1,TRBV5-8,TRBJ1-1,-
CASSFTQGGEAFF,TGTGCCAGCAGCTTCACTCAAGGAGGGGAAGCTTTCTTT,-,TRBV5-8,TRBJ1-1,few
CAWGRLAGPSDTQYF,TGTGCCTGGGGGAGACTAGCGGGACCCTCGGATACGCAGTATTTT,TRBD2,TRBV30,TRBJ2-3,-
CASSPRTSGDNEQFF,TGTGCCAGCAGCCCCCGGACTAGCGGAGACAATGAGCAGTTCTTC,TRBD2,TRBV11-2,TRBJ2-1,once
CASSFWPSYEQYF,TGTGCCAGTAGTTTTTGGCCCTCCTACGAGCAGTACTTC,-,TRBV19,TRBJ2-7,few
CASNPGGTNEKLFF,TGTGCCAGCAACCCCGGGGGGACTAATGAAAAACTGTTTTTT,-,TRBV7-9,TRBJ1-4,-
CASNNQGPYNEQFF,TGTGCCAGCAACAACCAGGGTCCCTACAATGAGCAGTTCTTC,-,TRBV7-9,TRBJ2-1,-
CASSPAGRTDTQYF,TGCGCCAGCAGTCCCGCGGGGCGCACAGATACGCAGTATTTT,-,TRBV10-2,TRBJ2-3,-
CASSVGGGRRDTQYF,TGTGCCAGCAGCGTAGGGGGGGGAAGACGAGATACGCAGTATTTT,TRBD2,TRBV9,TRBJ2-3,-
CASSKTSGSLDEQFF,TGTGCCAGTAGTAAGACTAGCGGGAGTCTCGATGAGCAGTTCTTC,TRBD2,TRBV19,TRBJ2-1,medium-sized
CASSDQGISGNTIYF,TGTGCCAGCAGTGACCAGGGGATCTCTGGAAACACCATATATTTT,-,TRBV25-1,TRBJ1-3,-
CASSFTGGVGTEAFF,TGTGCCAGCAGCTTTACAGGGGGCGTAGGCACTGAAGCTTTCTTT,TRBD1,TRBV7-2,TRBJ1-1,-
CASSLAGQGYGEAFF,TGTGCCAGCAGCTTAGCTGGACAGGGATACGGTGAAGCTTTCTTT,TRBD1,TRBV7-2,TRBJ1-1,-
CASSKSVAETQYF,TGCGCCAGCAGCAAGAGCGTGGCAGAGACCCAGTACTTC,-,TRBV5-1,TRBJ2-5,-
CAWSGGGRGKETQYF,TGTGCCTGGAGTGGTGGCGGGAGAGGAAAGGAGACCCAGTACTTC,TRBD2,TRBV30,TRBJ2-5,-
CASSPSGQGSQPQHF,TGTGCCAGCAGCCCGAGTGGACAGGGAAGCCAGCCCCAGCATTTT,TRBD1,TRBV7-9,TRBJ1-5,-
CASSVTGGRGNQPQHF,TGTGCCAGCAGCGTTACAGGGGGCAGAGGCAATCAGCCCCAGCATTTT,TRBD1,TRBV7-9,TRBJ1-5,-
CASNLGHGDREQYF,TGTGCCAGCAATTTGGGGCACGGAGATAGAGAGCAGTACTTC,-,TRBV11-3,TRBJ2-7,-
CASSWAQGFPEQFF,TGTGCCAGCAGTTGGGCACAGGGATTCCCTGAGCAGTTCTTC,-,TRBV27,TRBJ2-1,-
CASSVGLSNQPQHF,TGTGCCAGCAGCGTAGGTTTAAGCAATCAGCCCCAGCATTTT,-,TRBV9,TRBJ1-5,-
CASTPTGGTDTQYF,TGTGCCAGTACTCCGACAGGGGGCACAGATACGCAGTATTTT,TRBD1,TRBV19,TRBJ2-3,-
CAWRRGTNTEAFF,TGTGCCTGGAGACGGGGGACGAACACTGAAGCTTTCTTT,-,TRBV30,TRBJ1-1,-
CASSLSGGTQETQYF,TGCGCCAGCAGCTTAAGCGGGGGAACCCAAGAGACCCAGTACTTC,TRBD2,TRBV5-1,TRBJ2-5,-
CASSSRPGTGNYGYTF,TGTGCCAGCAGCTCGCGTCCCGGGACAGGAAACTATGGCTACACCTTC,TRBD1,TRBV7-2,TRBJ1-2,once
CASSLTTIGGSRIEQFF,TGTGCCAGCAGCTTAACTACCATAGGGGGAAGTCGAATTGAGCAGTTCTTC,-,TRBV7-2,TRBJ2-1,-
CASGLTRETQYF,TGTGCCAGTGGACTTACCCGGGAGACGCAGTATTTT,-,TRBV19,TRBJ2-3,-
CASSHTTGDEQFF,TGCGCCAGCAGCCACACGACAGGGGATGAGCAGTTCTTC,TRBD1,TRBV4-3,TRBJ2-1,-
CASSPRHSGNTIYF,TGTGCCAGCAGCCCCAGGCACTCAGGAAACACCATATATTTT,-,TRBV5-8,TRBJ1-3,-
CASSAQGVGTGELFF,TGTGCCAGCAGCGCACAGGGAGTCGGGACCGGGGAGCTGTTTTTT,-,TRBV5-4,TRBJ2-2,-
CASSKKGVGYTF,TGTGCCAGCAGCAAAAAGGGGGTGGGCTACACCTTC,-,TRBV21-1,TRBJ1-2,-
CASSVNSGSSYEQYF,TGTGCCAGCAGCGTCAACTCCGGGAGTTCCTACGAGCAGTACTTC,-,TRBV9,TRBJ2-7,-
CATPIDRSTDTQYF,TGTGCCACTCCAATAGACAGAAGCACAGATACGCAGTATTTT,-,TRBV7-9,TRBJ2-3,-
CASSEGFGGEQFF,TGTGCCAGCAGTGAAGGCTTCGGAGGTGAGCAGTTCTTC,-,TRBV6-1,TRBJ2-1,few
CASSYDRGGSYEQYF,TGTGCCAGCAGCTATGACAGGGGAGGCTCCTACGAGCAGTACTTC,TRBD1,TRBV5-5,TRBJ2-7,once
CASSPRTRANYGYTF,TGTGCCAGCTCACCGAGGACCAGGGCTAACTATGGCTACACCTTC,-,TRBV18,TRBJ1-2,-
CASSPPRQGLGPVYFGQFF,TGTGCCAGCAGCCCTCCAAGACAGGGGTTGGGTCCTGTATATTTTGGGCAGTTCTTC,TRBD1,TRBV7-9,TRBJ2-1,-
CASSLYPGLAGPRAYEQYF,TGTGCCAGCAGCTTATACCCGGGACTAGCGGGCCCTAGGGCCTACGAGCAGTACTTC,TRBD2,TRBV11-3,TRBJ2-7,-